The 8 T cell receptor beta chains below all came from one sample that was sequenced in a study of beta chain features in type 1 diabetes. Whole-study results and caveats: TCRB CDR3s from Type 1 diabetes patients were moderately but significantly shorter in all four CD4+ subsets.

The isolated RNA, all of it, was reverse transcribed, so expressed TCRB transcripts were what got sequenced. The table came from immunoSEQ multiplex PCR; TCRdb's copy has only in-frame clones and leaves some out. Among 680,000 or so clones, under 15% were seen once, and the ten largest hold 0.022%. These receptors have no known antigen. Sequenced: naive CD4+ T cells from blood. These TCRs come from a young man with type 1 diabetes.

This clone was observed a few times. The gene calls are TRBV7-9 and TRBJ1-1, with a tentative D call TRBD1 (6 bases). From germline, CDR1 is SEHNR and CDR2 FQNEAQ (reference sequence). This CDR3 comprises 14 residues. Trimming removed 5 bases at V and 6 bases at J, with 16 bases between. For the CDR3, the DNA is TGTGCCAGCAGCCCGGACAGCTATAACTCTGAAGCTTTCTTT. Translated, it gives CASSPDSYNSEAFF.

This rearrangement joins TRBV30 to TRBJ2-5; 8 nucleotides align to TRBD1. This CDR3 region has 14 residues. J was trimmed by 11 bases and V by 3 bases; bases with no gene match: 14. The germline V gene has CDR1 GTSNPN and CDR2 SVGIG (reference sequence). The CDR3 protein is CAWSGGDRGGEQYF. Here the CDR3 DNA reads TGTGCCTGGAGCGGCGGTGACAGGGGCGGAGAGCAGTACTTC.

This clone came up a few times. V is TRBV9 and J is TRBJ1-2; D call uncertain. V was pared by 4 bases and J by 3 bases, with 19 bases between. The CDR3 is made up of 16 amino acids. The V gene's germline CDR1 is SGDLS and CDR2 YYNGEE. The CDR3 region has the DNA TGTGCCAGCAGCAAAGGGTCCGGTATCGGAGACTATGGCTACACCTTC. This gives the protein CASSKGSGIGDYGYTF.

The chain carries TRBV7-9 and TRBJ1-4; no clear D. The germline V gene encodes CDR1 SEHNR and CDR2 FQNEAQ (reference sequence). The ends were cut back, 5 bases at V and 8 bases at J, with 18 bases in the middle. The CDR3 totals 15 residues. The CDR3 protein is CASSPGREGSEKLFF. The CDR3, as DNA: TGTGCCAGCAGCCCGGGTAGGGAGGGCTCCGAAAAACTGTTTTTT.

This clone was found a few times. V usage is TRBV5-5 and J usage is TRBJ1-6; no firm D call. The V gene's germline CDR1 is SGHKS and CDR2 YYEKEE (reference sequence). The CDR3 has 16 amino acids. V was trimmed by 4 bases and J by 6 bases, leaving 17 bases between them. The CDR3 loop is CASSLRVEEGNSPLHF. The CDR3 DNA follows: TGTGCCAGCAGCCTAAGGGTGGAGGAGGGTAATTCACCCCTCCACTTT.

The V gene is TRBV28, the J gene TRBJ1-4; 9 bases fit TRBD1. V was pared by 5 bases and J by 8 bases, with 6 bases of the junction left unmatched. This CDR3 is 14 amino acids long. Germline V gene data show CDR1 as MDHEN and CDR2 as SYDVKM. The CDR3 region has the DNA TGTGCCAGCAGTCCCGGGACAGGGTCAGAAAAACTGTTTTTT. Its translation: CASSPGTGSEKLFF.

The chain carries TRBV19 and TRBJ1-6, with D tentatively TRBD1 (5 bases). The length of the CDR3 is 16 residues. Germline V gene data show CDR1 as LNHDA and CDR2 as SQIVND (reference sequence). Between the trimmed V and J ends, which lost 7 bases and 10 bases, there was a span of 23 bases. Here the CDR3 DNA reads TGTGCCAGTACCACGGGCAGGGTCGCCGGTTCCTCACCCCTCCACTTT. This translates into CASTTGRVAGSSPLHF.

The gene calls are TRBV30 and TRBJ1-6, with a possible D match to TRBD1 (6 bases). Germline loops: CDR1 GTSNPN, CDR2 SVGIG (reference sequence). The V end was cut by 4 bases, the J end by 6 bases, with 10 bases between. There are 13 residues in the CDR3. The CDR3 loop is CAWTGGPNSPLHF. The CDR3 DNA follows: TGTGCCTGGACCGGGGGGCCTAATTCACCCCTCCACTTT. Combining the CDR3 with reference TRBV30 and TRBJ1-6 gives the whole variable domain SQTIHQWPATLVQPVGSPLSLECTVEGTSNPNLYWYRQAAGRGLQLLFYSVGIGQISSEVPQNLSASRPQDRQFILSSKKLLLSDSGFYLCAWTGGPNSPLHFGNGTRLTVT.